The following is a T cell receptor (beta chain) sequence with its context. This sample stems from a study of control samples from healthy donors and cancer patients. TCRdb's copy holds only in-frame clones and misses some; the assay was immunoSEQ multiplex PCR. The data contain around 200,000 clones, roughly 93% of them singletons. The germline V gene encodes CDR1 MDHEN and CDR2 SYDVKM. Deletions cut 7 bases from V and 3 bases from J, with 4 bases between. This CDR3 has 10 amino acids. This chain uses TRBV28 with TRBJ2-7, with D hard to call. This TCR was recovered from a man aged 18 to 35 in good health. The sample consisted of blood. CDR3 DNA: TGTGCCAGCACATTCTACGAGCAGTACTTC. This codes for CASTFYEQYF.